This TCR beta chain was sequenced during a study of beta chain features in type 1 diabetes. Since all of the isolated RNA was reverse transcribed, expressed TCRB transcripts were what got sequenced. Generated by immunoSEQ multiplex PCR, the TCRdb table keeps only in-frame clones and is missing some. The sample consists of about 230,000 clones, over 8.5% of them appearing once. The V gene end was trimmed by 6 bases and the J gene end by 4 bases; junction bases not matched to a gene: 13. The CDR3 sequence is 16 residues long. Germline V CDR1 and CDR2: KGHSH, LQKENI. This chain uses TRBV18 with TRBJ1-2; TRBD1 aligns across 8 bases. The specimen was naive CD4+ T cells from blood. This sequence originates from a woman under 30 in good health. CDR3 coding DNA: TGTGCCAGCTCCTTCATCGACAGGGGCGACGGCTATGGCTACACCTTC. Translated, it gives CASSFIDRGDGYGYTF.